The rows below give T cell receptor beta chains drawn from one sample of a study of blood T cell repertoires in COVID-19. Profiling relied on immunoSEQ multiplex PCR, and the TCRdb table lists in-frame clones only, not all of them. This repertoire shows over 70,000 clones, about 89% found once; its top ten account for just over 2.5%. The specimen was peripheral blood. All receptors come from a man in his forties or fifties with COVID-19, enrolled during active disease. Each CDR3 is given with its conserved first and last residue. The D gene is left open where the match is weak. Rows give clone size only sometimes, using once, few, many, or a class for an expanded clone.

clone_size	v_call	d_call	cdr3_length	j_call	cdr3_nt	cdr3_aa
-	TRBV2	TRBD1	15	TRBJ1-1	TGTGCCAGCAGGTACAGGACAGGGTTGAACACTGAAGCTTTCTTT	CASRYRTGLNTEAFF
-	TRBV5-6	-	12	TRBJ2-7	TGTGCCAGCAGCTTGAGTGGGAGCGAGCAGTACTTC	CASSLSGSEQYF
-	TRBV28	TRBD2	14	TRBJ2-7	TGTGCCAGCAAGAACCCTAGCGGGAACTACGAGCAGTACTTC	CASKNPSGNYEQYF
-	TRBV9	TRBD2	18	TRBJ2-6	TGTGCCAGCAGCATAGGACTAGCAGAGAGCTCTGGGGCCAACGTCCTGACTTTC	CASSIGLAESSGANVLTF
once	TRBV30	-	14	TRBJ1-3	TGTGCCTGGAGGGGTACAGGGTCTGGAAACACCATATATTTT	CAWRGTGSGNTIYF
-	TRBV2	-	12	TRBJ1-2	TGTGCCAGCAGTGTGGAGATCGAGGGCTACACCTTC	CASSVEIEGYTF
-	TRBV9	TRBD2	14	TRBJ2-1	TGTGCCAGCAGCGTAACTAGCGGTTACAATGAGCAGTTCTTC	CASSVTSGYNEQFF
-	TRBV6-1	-	14	TRBJ2-5	TGTGCCAGCAGTGAAGGCGGGACAGAAGAGACCCAGTACTTC	CASSEGGTEETQYF
once	TRBV5-1	TRBD2	16	TRBJ2-5	TGCGCCAGCAGCTTGGCCCCGCCGGGGGGGGCAGAGACCCAGTACTTC	CASSLAPPGGAETQYF
-	TRBV10-3	TRBD1	14	TRBJ2-2	TGTGCCACCAAGGGACAGGGAGGGACCGGGGAGCTGTTTTTT	CATKGQGGTGELFF
-	TRBV21-1	-	18	TRBJ2-7	TGTGCCAGCAGCAAAGGGGAGACTAGCGGGAGATATTCAGACGAGCAGTACTTC	CASSKGETSGRYSDEQYF
-	TRBV7-6	TRBD1	14	TRBJ1-1	TGTGCCAGCAGTCGGACAGGGGGCGGAGGTGAAGCTTTCTTT	CASSRTGGGGEAFF
-	TRBV18	-	15	TRBJ1-5	TGTGCCAGCTCACCCAGGCCTCTTAGCAATCAGCCCCAGCATTTT	CASSPRPLSNQPQHF
-	TRBV18	TRBD2	17	TRBJ2-3	TGTGCCAGCTCACCACCGACTAGCGGGAGCCGTGCAGATACGCAGTATTTT	CASSPPTSGSRADTQYF
-	TRBV19	-	15	TRBJ1-5	TGTGCCAGTAGTATGGCCGGGAAGGACAATCAGCCCCAGCATTTT	CASSMAGKDNQPQHF
-	TRBV7-3	TRBD1	15	TRBJ1-1	TGTGCCAGCAGCTTAACCGGGGGACAGGGTGATGAAGCTTTCTTT	CASSLTGGQGDEAFF
once	TRBV12-3/TRBV12-4	TRBD1	13	TRBJ1-2	TGTGCCAGCAGGAGAGGACAGGTCGACGGCTACACCTTC	CASRRGQVDGYTF
-	TRBV11-2	-	14	TRBJ2-1	TGTGCCAGCAGCCAGGGGGGCTCCTACAATGAGCAGTTCTTC	CASSQGGSYNEQFF
-	TRBV24-1	-	16	TRBJ2-3	TGTGCCACCGGCCAGGGGGGCAGGGAAAGCACAGATACGCAGTATTTT	CATGQGGRESTDTQYF
once	TRBV6-5	TRBD1	13	TRBJ1-5	TGTGCCAGCAGTCGGGACAGGGTTCAGCCCCAGCATTTT	CASSRDRVQPQHF
-	TRBV30	-	15	TRBJ2-1	TGTGCCCGGAGGGACAGACCAAGCTCCTACAATGAGCAGTTCTTC	CARRDRPSSYNEQFF
-	TRBV10-3	-	12	TRBJ2-3	TGTGCCAGCCAGGGGAGCACAGATACGCAGTATTTT	CASQGSTDTQYF